This T cell receptor beta chain was obtained from a study of blood T cell repertoires in COVID-19. Study information: The analysed material was cDNA or gDNA that came from T cells, B-cell-depleted T cells, or PBMCs.

Participants spanned ages about 18 to 95 years and resided in some 22 US areas. Donors were grouped by their self-reported clinical history. As originally analysed: Reference gene primer amplification gave estimated nucleated cell counts. Method: immunoSEQ multiplex PCR; TCRdb's copy keeps in-frame clones and lacks some. V, J and clone size are taken as reported in that table, and D and trimming were inferred from the DNA itself. The sample gives a few hundred thousand clones, around 85% of which show up once; about 3.8% is in the top ten. Germline CDR1 SQVTM, CDR2 ANQGSEA. CDR3 length: 15 amino acids. Trimming at V came to 2 bases and at J to 3 bases, leaving 6 bases not matched to a gene.

The chain joins TRBV29-1 to TRBJ2-7; 11 positions agree with TRBD2. The TCR originated in a woman between 35 and 50 years old with acute COVID-19. The sample comprised PBMCs or T cells enriched from blood (not recorded which). The CDR3: CSVELGLAGGYEQYF. Written as DNA, the CDR3 is TGCAGCGTTGAACTCGGGCTAGCGGGAGGCTACGAGCAGTACTTC.